A selection of T cell receptor beta chains follows, all from one sample in a study of T cells after posttransplantation cyclophosphamide. Data came from immunoSEQ multiplex PCR; TCRdb stores just in-frame clones and leaves some out. The data show under 10,000 clones, 95% to 98% seen once. What was sequenced was naive CD4+ T cells sorted from PBMCs. The receptors were sampled from a woman aged 55-69 years in good health, CMV-negative, and a related stem cell transplant donor. CDR3s include the opening cysteine and the closing phenylalanine or tryptophan. Each record gives: J gene, clone size, CDR3 length, D gene, V gene, CDR3 DNA, CDR3 protein. A D gene is named only where the DNA matches it firmly. Clone size is given for some rows only: seen once, a few or many times, or a class if the clone is expanded.

TRBJ1-2	-	16	-	TRBV5-4	TGTGCCAGCAGCTTGGGCCCCGGAGGGGTGGGCTATGGCTACACCTTC	CASSLGPGGVGYGYTF
TRBJ2-5	-	13	TRBD1	TRBV7-9	TGTGCCAGCAGCTTAGATGGGGACAGGACCCAGTACTTC	CASSLDGDRTQYF
TRBJ2-1	once	16	TRBD2	TRBV28	TGTGCCAGCACTAGCGGGGGGCTCAGCTCCTACAATGAGCAGTTCTTC	CASTSGGLSSYNEQFF
TRBJ2-1	-	19	-	TRBV9	-	CASSASFGPGRPGGDEQFF
TRBJ1-5	-	13	-	TRBV10-3	TGTGCCACCGCCACGGTGATCGATCAGCCCCAGCATTTT	CATATVIDQPQHF
TRBJ2-7	-	10	TRBD2	TRBV27	TGTGCCAGCAGCGGGACTAGCCTCTCGTTC	CASSGTSLSF
TRBJ2-5	-	17	TRBD2	TRBV5-4	TGTGCCAGCAGCTTGCTAGCGGGAGGTCCCCACCAAGAGACCCAGTACTTC	CASSLLAGGPHQETQYF
TRBJ2-2	-	16	TRBD1	TRBV2	TGTGCCAGCAGTGAAGTGACAGGGGGCGGCCCCGGGGAGCTGTTTTTT	CASSEVTGGGPGELFF
TRBJ2-5	-	16	-	TRBV5-4	TGTGCCAGCAGCGGCGGGGGCAATCTCGAATCGGAGACCCAGTACTTC	CASSGGGNLESETQYF
TRBJ2-3	-	15	-	TRBV7-9	TGTGCCAGCAGCCCAACGGGTCGTGGCACAGATACGCAGTATTTT	CASSPTGRGTDTQYF
TRBJ2-1	-	14	TRBD2	TRBV9	TGTGCCAGCAGCTCCGGCGGGGGAGGCCATGAGCAGTTCTTC	CASSSGGGGHEQFF
TRBJ1-6	-	14	-	TRBV28	TGTGCCACCAGCTCAAGGGGGGGTTACTCCCCCCTCCACTTT	CATSSRGGYSPLHF
TRBJ2-5	once	13	-	TRBV11-2	TGTGCCAGCAGCTTTAGGGGTAGAGAGACCCAGTACTTC	CASSFRGRETQYF
TRBJ1-4	-	15	-	TRBV5-1	TGCGCCAGCAGGCAGGGGATTAAGGCTAATGAAAAACTGTTTTTT	CASRQGIKANEKLFF
TRBJ2-7	once	16	-	TRBV11-1	TGTGCCAGCAGCCGAATTACAGGTTCCTTCTCCTACGAGCAGTACTTC	CASSRITGSFSYEQYF
TRBJ1-5	-	17	-	TRBV9	TGTGCCAGCAGCGTAGGAGTCGGGGGGGGAGGAAGTCAGCCCCAGCATTTT	CASSVGVGGGGSQPQHF
TRBJ1-1	-	15	-	TRBV18	TGTGCCAGCTCACCAGGGGGGGGGTTAAACACTGAAGCTTTCTTT	CASSPGGGLNTEAFF
TRBJ2-5	-	12	TRBD1	TRBV29-1	TGCAGCGTTGAGCGGACAGGGACGACCCAGTACTTC	CSVERTGTTQYF
TRBJ2-7	-	16	TRBD2	TRBV5-1	TGCGCCAGCAGCCCCAGACTAGCTGGCCTCTCCTACGAGCAGTACTTC	CASSPRLAGLSYEQYF
TRBJ2-7	-	14	-	TRBV14	TGTGCCAGCAGCCGTCTCAGATTCTCCTACGAGCAGTACTTC	CASSRLRFSYEQYF
TRBJ1-1	-	15	-	TRBV19	TGTGCCAGTAGTATTTACCCAGGTCGGAACACTGAAGCTTTCTTT	CASSIYPGRNTEAFF
TRBJ2-7	-	14	-	TRBV9	TGTGCCAGCAGCGTAGGACCTAGGAACTACGAGCAGTACTTC	CASSVGPRNYEQYF
TRBJ1-5	-	17	-	TRBV5-1	TGCGCCAGCAGCTTGAGGCCTACAGGGATGAGCAATCAGCCCCAGCATTTT	CASSLRPTGMSNQPQHF
TRBJ2-1	-	16	TRBD2	TRBV27	TGTGCCAGCAAGCGTGGGGGGGGGACTTCTTACAATGAGCAGTTCTTC	CASKRGGGTSYNEQFF
TRBJ1-2	-	15	-	TRBV19	TGTGCCAGTAGATCACAGGGATCTTTCCTTGAGGGCTACACCTTC	CASRSQGSFLEGYTF
TRBJ2-1	-	13	-	TRBV28	TGTGCCAGCAGTTTATCAGGGGCAGATGAGCAGTTCTTC	CASSLSGADEQFF
TRBJ2-2	-	17	-	TRBV5-4	TGTGCCAGCAGCCCCGGGGGAAGGCGGACGAACACCGGGGAGCTGTTTTTT	CASSPGGRRTNTGELFF
TRBJ1-1	-	18	-	TRBV2	TGTGCCAGCAGTGAAGGGTTAGGCAGGGGTCTCCTGAACACTGAAGCTTTCTTT	CASSEGLGRGLLNTEAFF
TRBJ2-3	-	16	TRBD2	TRBV7-3	TGTGCCAGCAGCTCCCTGGCTAGCGGTCACACAGATACGCAGTATTTT	CASSSLASGHTDTQYF
TRBJ2-7	-	15	TRBD2	TRBV4-2	TGTGCCAGCAGCCTCACTAGCGGGGCCACCTACGAGCAGTACTTC	CASSLTSGATYEQYF
TRBJ2-1	-	18	TRBD2	TRBV7-8	TGTGCCAGCAGCGCCCAAAGCCCAGCGGGAGGTTCCTACAATGAGCAGTTCTTC	CASSAQSPAGGSYNEQFF
TRBJ2-3	-	13	-	TRBV7-9	TGTGCCAGCAGCGTCACGGGCACAGATACGCAGTATTTT	CASSVTGTDTQYF
TRBJ1-1	once	18	-	TRBV5-1	TGCGCCAGCAGCCTCCTATTCTTCGGGCAGGGGACGAACACTGAAGCTTTCTTT	CASSLLFFGQGTNTEAFF
TRBJ2-3	-	18	TRBD2	TRBV5-8	TGTGCCAGCAGCTTGGCGACTAGCGGGGGGGTCGGAACAGATACGCAGTATTTT	CASSLATSGGVGTDTQYF
TRBJ2-1	-	17	TRBD2	TRBV27	TGTGCCAGCAGTTTACGGTCCCCGGGACTAGCCTACAATGAGCAGTTCTTC	CASSLRSPGLAYNEQFF
TRBJ2-2	once	16	TRBD1	TRBV4-2	TGTGCCAGCACCCTAAGAGGACAGGGGAACACCGGGGAGCTGTTTTTT	CASTLRGQGNTGELFF
TRBJ1-5	once	12	-	TRBV28	TGTGCCAGCAGTCTCACGGGTCAGCCCCAGCATTTT	CASSLTGQPQHF
TRBJ1-1	-	14	-	TRBV27	TGTGCCAGCAGTCTCGGACCGGGGGGTACTGAAGCTTTCTTT	CASSLGPGGTEAFF
TRBJ2-3	-	13	TRBD2	TRBV6-4	TGTGCCAGCAGTGAGGGGGAGGGAAGTACGCAGTATTTT	CASSEGEGSTQYF
TRBJ1-6	-	14	-	TRBV14	TGTGCCAGCAGCACCGGGACAAAATATTCACCCCTCCACTTT	CASSTGTKYSPLHF
TRBJ1-1	-	14	-	TRBV28	TGTGCCAGCAGTGAATACATGCCGAACACTGAAGCTTTCTTT	CASSEYMPNTEAFF
TRBJ1-6	-	16	-	TRBV30	TGTGCCTGGAGTACCCGGGCAGGGCGAGGAGAATCACCCCTCCACTTT	CAWSTRAGRGESPLHF
TRBJ2-2	once	14	-	TRBV7-2	TGTGCCAGCAGCTTACTCAGGGGGGCCGGGGAGCTGTTTTTT	CASSLLRGAGELFF
TRBJ1-5	-	15	TRBD1	TRBV4-3	TGCGCCAGCAGCCGACCCAGGGGGGATCTTCAGCCCCAGCATTTT	CASSRPRGDLQPQHF
TRBJ1-2	once	13	-	TRBV5-1	TGCGCCAGCAGCCCCGGACAAGGCAGTGGCTACACCTTC	CASSPGQGSGYTF